Detailed here is one TCR beta chain. Its target is not known. The same CDR3 also results from other DNA sequences found in this sample. CD45RO negativity and positive selection for CCR7 defined naive CD8 cells, a population that excluded terminally differentiated effector memory CD45RA+ cells. Genomic DNA per cell subset filled all wells of several immunoSEQ plates. This table comes from immunoSEQ multiplex PCR, and its TCRdb copy is limited to in-frame clones, with some not included. Found here are more than 500,000 clones, around 96% of them singletons; the top ten hold over 0.095%. This sample is part of a study of shared clonotypes between healthy human individuals. Study-wide results and limits: It was observed that roughly 5.5% of naive CD4 clonotypes were shared across a few donors. It was only blood that was sampled, and tissue repertoires likely differ.

Between the trimmed V and J ends, which lost 0 bases and 3 bases, there was a span of 6 bases. CDR1 SGHNT and CDR2 YYREEE come from the germline V gene (reference sequence). The CDR3 is 13 amino acids. Specimen: naive CD8+ T cells sorted from blood. The V call is TRBV5-4, the J call TRBJ2-5, with a weak D call TRBD2 (6 bases). The clonotype was recovered from a woman aged 30 to 39 in good health. CDR3 nucleotide sequence: TGTGCCAGCAGCTTGGAGCGGGAAGAGACCCAGTACTTC. It codes for CASSLEREETQYF.